A single sample is the source of the 27 T cell receptor beta chains below, sequenced in a study of control samples from healthy donors and cancer patients. The data were produced by immunoSEQ multiplex PCR, yet TCRdb's version contains in-frame clones alone and is incomplete. The sample shows some 100,000 clones, 87% of them seen only once. Sequenced sample: blood. Source of these receptors: a woman aged 50 to 65 in good health.

The gene calls are TRBV5-4 and TRBJ1-1, with D maybe TRBD1 (6 bases). The CDR3 is made up of 16 amino acids. V gave up 0 bases and J gave up 11 bases, with 23 bases separating them. Germline CDR1 reads SGHNT; CDR2 reads YYREEE (reference sequence). CDR3 amino acids: CASSLGGKRITGSAFF. For the CDR3, the DNA is TGTGCCAGCAGCTTGGGGGGGAAGAGAATCACAGGGTCTGCTTTCTTT. Full variable domain (outside the CDR3, taken from reference TRBV5-4 and TRBJ1-1): ETGVTQSPTHLIKTRGQQVTLRCSSQSGHNTVSWYQQALGQGPQFIFQYYREEENGRGNFPPRFSGLQFPNYSSELNVNALELDDSALYLCASSLGGKRITGSAFFGQGTRLTVV.

In the case of this clone: Other DNA sequences in the same sample also yield this CDR3. The chain recombines TRBV7-9 with TRBJ1-5, with 7 nucleotides matching TRBD1. The CDR3 sequence is 13 residues long. Germline V gives CDR1 SEHNR, CDR2 FQNEAQ (reference sequence). Trimming removed 5 bases from V and 5 bases from J; junction bases left unmatched: 3. CDR3: CASSPQGDQPQHF. CDR3 sequence (DNA): TGTGCCAGCAGCCCTCAGGGGGATCAGCCCCAGCATTTT.

This clone was picked up one time. V is TRBV9 and J is TRBJ2-3; TRBD1 agrees at 12 bases. The germline gives CDR1 SGDLS, CDR2 YYNGEE. The trim removed 0 bases at V and 3 bases at J, leaving 5 bases unmatched. CDR3 size: 17 residues. In DNA, the CDR3 is TGTGCCAGCAGCGTAGAGGGACAGGGGGCGATTACAGATACGCAGTATTTT. As protein: CASSVEGQGAITDTQYF.

The V gene is TRBV5-1, the J gene TRBJ1-4; D is unclear. From germline, CDR1 is SGHRS and CDR2 YFSETQ. The CDR3 runs to 14 residues. V lost 4 bases and J 0 bases, leaving 7 bases between the germline ends. The DNA for the CDR3 is TGCGCCAGCAGCAGGACTGCAACTAATGAAAAACTGTTTTTT. It is translated as CASSRTATNEKLFF.

The J gene is TRBJ2-3, the V gene TRBV15; 11 nucleotides match TRBD2. The germline V gene has CDR1 LNHNV and CDR2 YYDKDF (reference sequence). V gave up 4 bases and J gave up 7 bases; unmatched junction bases: 4. This CDR3 comprises 14 residues. CDR3 in DNA: TGTGCCACCAGCATAGCGGGGGGGCCTTATACGCAGTATTTT. Its protein product is CATSIAGGPYTQYF.

The genes are TRBV11-1 and TRBJ2-2; 7 bases match TRBD1. The CDR3 covers 16 residues. The germline V gene encodes CDR1 SGHAT and CDR2 FQDESV (reference sequence). The J segment lost 2 bases and the V segment lost 1 base, leaving 4 bases of the junction unmatched. CDR3 region: CASSLGQGINTGELFF. CDR3 nucleotides: TGTGCCAGCAGCTTAGGACAGGGAATAAACACCGGGGAGCTGTTTTTT.

The rearrangement links TRBV7-2 to TRBJ2-7; 14 nucleotides line up with TRBD2. CDR1 and CDR2 from the germline V gene are SGHTA and FQGNSA. The CDR3 length is 15 residues. Germline trimming cut 5 bases from V and 3 bases from J; bases unmatched to any gene: 3. As DNA, the CDR3 is TGTGCCAGCAGCCTTGGGACTAGCGGGAGCTACGAGCAGTACGTC. Its translation is CASSLGTSGSYEQYV.

The table lists this clone with a few counts. V is TRBV9 and J is TRBJ1-3; D gene uncertain. Between the trimmed V and J ends, which lost 4 bases and 0 bases, there was a span of 8 bases. CDR3 length: 14 amino acids. CDR1 and CDR2 from the germline V gene are SGDLS and YYNGEE. The CDR3 sequence: CASSTTPSGNTIYF. CDR3 coding DNA: TGTGCCAGCAGCACCACCCCCTCTGGAAACACCATATATTTT.

This clone was seen a single time. DNA for the CDR3: TGCGCCAGCAGGCCTCGCCCCTTGCTCTCCTACGAGCAGTACGTC. It codes for CASRPRPLLSYEQYV. J is TRBJ2-7 and V is TRBV5-1; D uncertain. Germline CDR1 is SGHRS and CDR2 is YFSETQ. Trimming pared 5 bases from V and 0 bases from J, leaving 15 bases between. This CDR3 comprises 15 residues.

The chain has TRBV24-1 and TRBJ1-5; D remains ambiguous. The CDR3 loop spans 12 amino acids. V gave up 3 bases and J gave up 5 bases, with 4 bases separating them. CDR1 KGHDR and CDR2 SFDVKD come from the germline V gene. The CDR3 loop is CATSDADQPQHF. The DNA for the CDR3 is TGTGCCACCAGTGATGCGGATCAGCCCCAGCATTTT.

This chain links TRBV27 with TRBJ1-5; no definite D call. CDR3 size: 14 residues. V dropped 2 bases and J dropped 2 bases, with 7 bases sitting between them. The germline V gene has CDR1 MNHEY and CDR2 SMNVEV (reference sequence). CDR3 bases: TGTGCCAGCAGTTTAATGCCCGGCAATCAGCCCCAGCATTTT. Translation: CASSLMPGNQPQHF.

The J gene is TRBJ1-2, the V gene TRBV7-8; 8 nucleotides line up with TRBD1. The ends lost 4 bases at V and 5 bases at J; junction bases unmatched: 6. Germline CDR1 and CDR2: SGHVS and FQNEAQ. The CDR3 totals 14 residues. As DNA, the CDR3 is TGTGCCAGCAGCTCGCGGGACAGGTTATATGGCTACACCTTC. As protein: CASSSRDRLYGYTF.

The V call is TRBV7-9, the J call TRBJ2-5, with a weak D call TRBD2 (6 bases). V was pared by 5 bases and J by 6 bases, with 19 bases between. The CDR3 has 15 residues. The V gene's germline CDR1 is SEHNR and CDR2 FQNEAQ (reference sequence). CDR3 residues: CASSRRQTSFQTQYF. The CDR3 nucleotides read TGTGCCAGCAGCCGGAGACAGACTAGTTTCCAGACCCAGTACTTC.

The V call is TRBV4-1, the J call TRBJ2-1; D is perhaps TRBD2 (5 bases). Germline V gives CDR1 MGHRA, CDR2 YSYEKL. Trimming removed 0 bases at V and 1 base at J, with 22 bases between. The CDR3 runs to 20 residues. CDR3 coding DNA: TGCGCCAGCAGCCAAGAGTATGGACTTGGAGCCCTCTTTTCCTACAATGAGCAGTTCTTC. Its translation is CASSQEYGLGALFSYNEQFF.

This clone was seen once. The rearrangement joins TRBV5-1 to TRBJ2-7; D may correspond to TRBD1 or TRBD2 (5 bases each). CDR3 length equals 15 residues. The germline V and J ends were trimmed by 0 bases and 0 bases, with 10 bases remaining between them. In germline, CDR1 is SGHRS, CDR2 YFSETQ. The CDR3, as DNA: TGCGCCAGCAGCTTGGGCCCAGGGAGCTCCTACGAGCAGTACGTC. Amino acids: CASSLGPGSSYEQYV.

The gene calls are TRBV5-1 and TRBJ2-1; 10 positions agree with TRBD2. J lost 9 bases, V lost 0 bases, and 9 bases had no gene match. In germline, CDR1 is SGHRS, CDR2 YFSETQ. The CDR3 length is 16 residues. Here the CDR3 DNA reads TGCGCCAGCAGCTTGGAAGTAGCGGGAGGTTACGGTGAGCAGTTCTTC. Protein: CASSLEVAGGYGEQFF. Combining the CDR3 with reference TRBV5-1 and TRBJ2-1 gives the whole variable domain KAGVTQTPRYLIKTRGQQVTLSCSPISGHRSVSWYQQTPGQGLQFLFEYFSETQRNKGNFPGRFSGRQFSNSRSEMNVSTLELGDSALYLCASSLEVAGGYGEQFFGPGTRLTVL.

J is TRBJ2-3 and V is TRBV21-1; the table names TRBD2, a call not compared with the DNA. TRBV21-1 is annotated as a pseudogene. This CDR3 comprises 16 residues. The CDR3 loop is CASSKLRREAPDTQYF. The DNA of the CDR3 is TGTGCCAGCAGCAAACTCAGGCGGGAGGCCCCCGATACGCAGTATTTT.

The chain carries TRBV10-3 and TRBJ1-2, with TRBD1 identical over 8 bases. In germline, CDR1 is ENHRY, CDR2 SYGVKD. There are 14 residues in the CDR3. With V trimmed by 2 bases and J by 8 bases, 7 bases remained unmatched. The CDR3 bases are TGTGCCATCAGTGAGGACAGGGGCCTGGGCGGCTACACCTTC. Translation gives CAISEDRGLGGYTF.

The chain has TRBV2 and TRBJ2-1, with a weak D call TRBD2 (5 bases). CDR3 length: 15 amino acids. V was cut by 6 bases and J by 9 bases, with 21 bases left in between. Germline CDR1 reads SNHLY; CDR2 reads FYNNEI. The CDR3 loop reads CASRDLGPGLVEQFF. DNA for the CDR3: TGTGCCAGCAGAGACCTGGGCCCCGGACTTGTTGAGCAGTTCTTC.

This chain links TRBV12-3 or TRBV12-4 with TRBJ2-5; D is uncertain. This CDR3 has 13 amino acids. Trimming took 6 bases from V and 4 from J, leaving 12 bases between them. The CDR3 protein is CASSRWRVETQYF. For the CDR3, the DNA is TGTGCCAGCAGCCGTTGGCGTGTAGAGACCCAGTACTTC.

The chain carries TRBV30 and TRBJ1-1; 8 bases map to TRBD1. Germline V gene sequence: CDR1 GTSNPN, CDR2 SVGIG (reference sequence). Trimming cost V 4 bases and J 5 bases; bases outside gene matches: 3. The CDR3 is 12 amino acids. Here the CDR3 DNA reads TGTGCCTGGAAGGGACAGGTGACTGAAGCTTTCTTT. Encoded protein: CAWKGQVTEAFF.

This rearrangement joins TRBV2 to TRBJ1-2; possibly TRBD1 for D (5 bases). CDR3 length: 13 residues. V was pared by 9 bases and J by 4 bases, with 15 bases between. Germline loops: CDR1 SNHLY, CDR2 FYNNEI. The CDR3 DNA is TGTGCCAGTTGGGGGGACGTGGTCTATGGCTACACCTTC. Amino acid sequence: CASWGDVVYGYTF.

The rearrangement uses TRBV20-1 and TRBJ2-2; D might be TRBD1 (5 bases). Germline CDR1 is DFQATT and CDR2 is SNEGSKA (reference sequence). This CDR3 comprises 14 residues. V shed 3 bases and J shed 0 bases, with 8 bases lying between them. The CDR3 is CSASKTANTGELFF. The CDR3 DNA reads as TGCAGTGCTAGTAAGACAGCGAACACCGGGGAGCTGTTTTTT.

V is TRBV11-3 and J is TRBJ1-1; D remains ambiguous. V gave up 3 bases and J gave up 1 base, with 6 bases separating them. The CDR3 consists of 13 residues. The germline CDR1 and CDR2 sequences are SGHNT and YENEEA. The DNA for the CDR3 is TGTGCCAGCAGCTTCGGGCAGAACACTGAAGCTTTCTTT. Translated, it gives CASSFGQNTEAFF.

This chain uses TRBV15 with TRBJ2-2; D is uncertain. The germline V gene encodes CDR1 LNHNV and CDR2 YYDKDF (reference sequence). The CDR3 totals 14 residues. V was pared by 7 bases and J by 3 bases, with 12 bases between. CDR3 coding DNA: TGTGCCACCAAACCAGAGTCTGACACCGGGGAGCTGTTTTTT. Translation: CATKPESDTGELFF.

The chain is built from TRBV7-2 and TRBJ2-5, with D possibly being TRBD1 (6 bases). Trimming cost V 1 base and J 6 bases, with 12 bases left between them. The CDR3 sequence is 14 residues long. From germline, CDR1 is SGHTA and CDR2 FQGNSA. CDR3 DNA: TGTGCCAGCAGCTTAGAGGCAGGGGCAAAGACCCAGTACTTC. It yields the protein CASSLEAGAKTQYF.

The chain links TRBV7-3 to TRBJ2-1, with D possibly TRBD2 on 6 matching bases. This CDR3 has 15 residues. V lost 3 bases and J 8 bases, leaving 17 bases between the germline ends. Germline V gene sequence: CDR1 SGHTA, CDR2 FQGTGA. CDR3 residues: CASSLGTAQGDEQFF. DNA of the CDR3: TGTGCCAGCAGCTTGGGGACTGCCCAAGGGGATGAGCAGTTCTTC.